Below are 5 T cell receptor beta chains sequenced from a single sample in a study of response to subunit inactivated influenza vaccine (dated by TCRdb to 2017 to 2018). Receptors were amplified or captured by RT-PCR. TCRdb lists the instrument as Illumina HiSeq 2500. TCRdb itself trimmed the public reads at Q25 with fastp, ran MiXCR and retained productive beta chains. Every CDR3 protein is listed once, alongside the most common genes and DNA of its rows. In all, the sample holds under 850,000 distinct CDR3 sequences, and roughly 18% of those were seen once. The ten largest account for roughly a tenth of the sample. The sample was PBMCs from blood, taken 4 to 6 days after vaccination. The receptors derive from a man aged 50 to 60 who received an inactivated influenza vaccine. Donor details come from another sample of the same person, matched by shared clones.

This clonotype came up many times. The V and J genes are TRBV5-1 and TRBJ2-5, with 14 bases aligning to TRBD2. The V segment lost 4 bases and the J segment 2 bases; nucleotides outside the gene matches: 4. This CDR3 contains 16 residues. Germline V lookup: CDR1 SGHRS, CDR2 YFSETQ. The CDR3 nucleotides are TGCGCCAGCAGCCTCGGGACTAGCGGGGGACAAGAGACCCAGTACTTC. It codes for CASSLGTSGGQETQYF.

The CDR3 DNA follows: TGCAGCGTGGGTGACACCACCAAGGCTGAAGCTTTCTTT. It codes for CSVGDTTKAEAFF. V usage is TRBV29-1 and J usage is TRBJ1-1; D unclear. The CDR3 spans 13 residues. With 6 bases removed from V and 6 bases from J, the gap between germline ends came to 17 bases. Germline V CDR1 and CDR2: SQVTM, ANQGSEA.

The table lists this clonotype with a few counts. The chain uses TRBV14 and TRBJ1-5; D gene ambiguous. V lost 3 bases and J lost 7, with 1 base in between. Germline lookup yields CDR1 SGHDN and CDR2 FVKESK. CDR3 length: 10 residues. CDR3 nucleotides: TGTGCCAGCAGCCACCAGCCCCAGCATTTT. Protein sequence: CASSHQPQHF.

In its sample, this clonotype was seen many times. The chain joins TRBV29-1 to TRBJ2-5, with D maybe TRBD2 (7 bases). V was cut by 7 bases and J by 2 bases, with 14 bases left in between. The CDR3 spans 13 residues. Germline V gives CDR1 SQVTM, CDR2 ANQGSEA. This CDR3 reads CSGGGAPQETQYF. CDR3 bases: TGCAGCGGGGGGGGGGCACCGCAAGAGACCCAGTACTTC.

The DNA for the CDR3 is TGTGCCAGCTCCGCAACAGGGCCGGAGCCCCAGCATTTT. This codes for CASSATGPEPQHF. The gene calls are TRBV18 and TRBJ1-5; possibly TRBD1 for D (6 bases). Trimming took off 6 bases at V and 8 bases at J, with 14 bases between the two ends. This CDR3 comprises 13 residues. Germline-derived CDR1 and CDR2 are KGHSH and LQKENI.